These T cell receptor beta chains were read from a single sample in a study of T cells expressing NK-cell markers. TCRdb re-called the 5' RACE reads and shows each CDR3 protein once, DNA omitted. The table lists 150,000 to 180,000 distinct CDR3 sequences. Input material: blood T cells: a sorted CD56 or NKG2C T cell subset, CD4+ or CD8+ T cells, or bulk PBMC T cells (not recorded which). These receptors all stem from a woman aged 50 to 60 in good health. The CDR3 runs from the conserved cysteine through the conserved F or W.

v_call	j_call	cdr3_aa
TRBV20-1	TRBJ2-2	CSARDMQGETGELFF
TRBV4-1	TRBJ2-7	CASSQILAGNTYEQYF
TRBV18	TRBJ1-4	CASSTTGSATNEKLFF
TRBV12-3/TRBV12-4	TRBJ2-1	CASTWLSSDLYYNEQFF
TRBV20-1	TRBJ2-1	CSASWVAGRSSYNEQFF
TRBV11-3	TRBJ2-7	CASSFLPGGNPYEQYF
TRBV10-2	TRBJ2-7	CASSMTGGGYEQYF
TRBV28	TRBJ1-1	CASRLGYLTEAFF
TRBV7-9	TRBJ2-2	CASSLQLTGELFF
TRBV7-9	TRBJ1-4	CASSSFGANEKLFF
TRBV7-9	TRBJ2-2	CASSTTNTGELFF
TRBV4-1	TRBJ2-3	CASSQISGDTQYF
TRBV29-1	TRBJ2-7	CSVVETSGRAAYEQYF
TRBV15	TRBJ2-5	CATSSLVGAETQYF
TRBV6-5	TRBJ2-5	CASSYTSGTEYQETQYF
TRBV7-9	TRBJ2-5	CASSLSPGQPQETQYF
TRBV27	TRBJ2-7	CASSFGGQELIPYEQYF
TRBV5-1	TRBJ2-7	CASSQDRATYEQYF
TRBV20-1	TRBJ2-1	CSARDGGGEGADALYNEQFF
TRBV7-9	TRBJ2-5	CASSSPRSTAQYF
TRBV19	TRBJ1-1	CASSIMDVNTEAFF
TRBV6-2/TRBV6-3	TRBJ2-2	CASSAQTQGPTGELFF